These T cell receptor beta chains were read from a single sample in a study of blood T cell repertoires in COVID-19. Profiled with immunoSEQ multiplex PCR; TCRdb holds only in-frame clones, not every one. The table shows 150,000 to 200,000 clones, with roughly 90% occurring only once. Material: PBMCs or T cells enriched from blood (not recorded which). The receptors stem from a woman younger than 30 who had recovered from COVID-19. CDR3s include the opening cysteine and the closing phenylalanine or tryptophan. The D gene is left open where the match is weak. Expanded clones are given a class, and other clones once, few, many or no size at all.

abundance,v_gene,j_gene,d_gene,CDR3aa,CDR3nt
NA,TRBV21-1,TRBJ2-7,NA,CASAGLQWGPSSYEQYF,TGTGCCAGCGCAGGATTACAATGGGGGCCCAGCTCCTACGAGCAGTACTTC
NA,TRBV7-8,TRBJ2-7,NA,CASSLNIHYEQYF,TGTGCCAGCAGCTTGAACATCCACTACGAGCAGTACTTC
NA,TRBV7-9,TRBJ2-1,NA,CASSLVVGARPYNEQFF,TGTGCCAGCAGCTTAGTGGTAGGGGCTAGACCTTACAATGAGCAGTTCTTC
NA,TRBV30,TRBJ2-7,TRBD2,CAWSVRRESEQYF,TGTGCCTGGAGTGTACGGCGGGAGTCCGAGCAGTACTTC
NA,TRBV27,TRBJ2-7,NA,CASSLSGSTGYEQYF,TGTGCCAGCAGTTTATCGGGCAGTACGGGGTACGAGCAGTACTTC
few,TRBV19,TRBJ2-3,TRBD1,CASSIQGRGRDTQYF,TGTGCCAGTAGTATTCAGGGAAGGGGGCGGGATACGCAGTATTTT
few,TRBV6-4,TRBJ1-1,TRBD1,CASSAEDRDEAFF,TGTGCCAGCAGTGCCGAGGACAGGGATGAAGCTTTCTTT
few,TRBV7-2,TRBJ1-2,NA,CASSSQWGLRRGYTF,TGTGCCAGCAGCTCTCAATGGGGACTTCGGCGAGGCTACACCTTC
once,TRBV30,TRBJ2-5,NA,CAWSASSVDSQYF,TGTGCCTGGAGTGCATCTTCGGTCGATAGCCAGTACTTC
NA,TRBV27,TRBJ1-3,NA,CASSGTRGNTIYF,TGTGCCAGCTCCGGGACACGAGGAAACACCATATATTTT
once,TRBV7-6,TRBJ2-7,TRBD1,CASSGGQGASYEQYF,TGTGCCAGCAGCGGGGGACAGGGGGCCTCCTACGAGCAGTACTTC
few,TRBV5-6,TRBJ1-5,TRBD1,CASSFRQGGNQPQHF,TGTGCCAGCAGCTTCCGACAGGGAGGCAATCAGCCCCAGCATTTT
NA,TRBV19,TRBJ2-7,NA,CASSNTADRWEQYF,TGTGCCAGTAGTAATACAGCGGATCGATGGGAGCAGTACTTC
NA,TRBV28,TRBJ1-2,NA,CASSPGFSYGYTF,TGTGCCAGCAGTCCCGGGTTTTCCTATGGCTACACCTTC
NA,TRBV5-6,TRBJ2-7,TRBD1,CASSLDGTGRAYEQYF,TGTGCCAGCAGCTTGGATGGGACAGGGAGGGCCTACGAGCAGTACTTC
NA,TRBV7-8,TRBJ1-3,NA,CASTEFTDAGNTIYF,TGTGCCAGCACCGAATTTACAGACGCTGGAAACACCATATATTTT
NA,TRBV9,TRBJ1-2,NA,CASNQQGQFYGYTF,TGTGCCAGCAACCAACAGGGCCAATTCTATGGCTACACCTTC
NA,TRBV11-2,TRBJ2-3,TRBD2,CASSLGPATSGTDTQYF,TGTGCCAGCAGCTTAGGTCCCGCGACTAGCGGCACAGATACGCAGTATTTT
NA,TRBV7-9,TRBJ2-7,NA,CASSLRDEQYF,TGTGCCAGCAGCTTACGAGACGAGCAGTACTTC
NA,TRBV7-8,TRBJ2-7,TRBD1,CASSLAVTGGAGSYEQYF,TGTGCCAGCAGCTTAGCAGTGACAGGGGGCGCGGGCTCCTACGAGCAGTACTTC
NA,TRBV5-1,TRBJ2-1,TRBD2,CASSGTSGSVNEQFF,TGCGCCAGCAGCGGGACTAGCGGGAGTGTGAATGAGCAGTTCTTC
NA,TRBV5-6,TRBJ2-7,NA,CASSLGEGPGEQYF,TGTGCCAGCAGCTTGGGGGAAGGCCCGGGGGAGCAGTACTTC
NA,TRBV27,TRBJ2-1,TRBD1,CASSEGQGFYNEQFF,TGTGCCAGCAGTGAGGGACAGGGATTCTACAATGAGCAGTTCTTC
NA,TRBV10-3,TRBJ1-2,NA,CAISESARGGYTF,TGTGCCATCAGTGAGTCGGCCAGGGGCGGCTACACCTTC
once,TRBV5-4,TRBJ2-7,TRBD1,CASSTAGTGAYEQYF,TGTGCCAGCAGCACGGCCGGGACAGGGGCCTACGAGCAGTACTTC
NA,TRBV3-1/TRBV3-2,TRBJ2-2,NA,CASSDRRIAANTGELFF,TGTGCCAGCAGCGATCGACGGATAGCGGCCAACACCGGGGAGCTGTTTTTT
NA,TRBV5-1,TRBJ2-3,TRBD1,CASSLGGQGGTDTQYF,TGCGCCAGCAGCTTGGGTGGACAGGGTGGGACAGATACGCAGTATTTT
once,TRBV12-3/TRBV12-4,TRBJ2-7,NA,CASSLGLSGEQYF,TGTGCCAGCAGTTTAGGACTCTCGGGGGAGCAGTACTTC
once,TRBV18,TRBJ2-5,NA,CASSPLPGETQYF,TGTGCCAGCTCACCCCTTCCGGGGGAGACCCAGTACTTC
NA,TRBV2,TRBJ2-7,TRBD1,CASSWDRGSSYEQYF,TGTGCCAGCAGTTGGGACAGGGGGAGCTCCTACGAGCAGTACTTC
once,TRBV28,TRBJ1-6,NA,CASSFPGGSLHF,TGTGCCAGCAGTTTCCCCGGGGGGTCCCTCCACTTT
NA,TRBV4-2,TRBJ2-7,TRBD2,CASSQVSGLATYEQYF,TGTGCCAGCAGCCAAGTCTCCGGACTAGCGACCTACGAGCAGTACTTC
NA,TRBV7-3,TRBJ2-7,TRBD2,CASGSGGRNGEQYF,TGTGCCAGCGGGAGCGGCGGGAGGAATGGTGAGCAGTACTTC
NA,TRBV28,TRBJ2-7,TRBD2,CASSLWTSGRGFDEQYF,TGTGCCAGCAGTTTATGGACTAGCGGGAGGGGATTCGACGAGCAGTACTTC
NA,TRBV9,TRBJ2-2,TRBD1,CASSFRQGPATGELFF,TGTGCCAGCAGCTTCCGACAGGGCCCCGCGACCGGGGAGCTGTTTTTT
NA,TRBV6-5,TRBJ2-7,TRBD2,CASSYGASGREGEQYF,TGTGCCAGCAGTTACGGGGCTAGCGGGAGGGAGGGCGAGCAGTACTTC